This T cell receptor (beta chain) was identified during a study of technical replicates of blood from a few donors. A single count supports this clone. Profiled with immunoSEQ multiplex PCR; TCRdb holds only in-frame clones, not every one. The data show nearly 80,000 clones, approximately 91% seen once. Germline V gene data show CDR1 as MRHNA and CDR2 as SNTAGT. V lost 5 bases to trimming and J lost 5 bases, with 13 bases between them. The CDR3 covers 14 residues. The clonotype originates from a human donor in good health. V gene TRBV6-4 combines with J gene TRBJ2-1; weak D call: TRBD2 (6 bases). Input material: T cells isolated from PBMCs. The CDR3, as DNA: TGTGCCAGCAGTCCCGGGGAGGAGAACAATGAGCAGTTCTTC. Its translation is CASSPGEENNEQFF.